This is a list of T cell receptor beta chains from one sample in a study of T cell responses to AZD1222 COVID-19 vaccine. TCRdb's table, derived via immunoSEQ multiplex PCR, lists solely in-frame clones and lacks some. The data contain 100,000 to 150,000 clones, 75% to 90% of them singletons. Sequenced here: peripheral blood, sampled on day 0 of AZD1222 vaccination. The origin of the receptors is an adult in good health. CDR3s include the opening cysteine and the closing phenylalanine or tryptophan. Each record gives: V gene, J gene, D gene, clone size, CDR3 DNA, CDR3 protein. D genes are given only for firm matches. The size entry is marked missing in some rows and otherwise reads once, few, many or a size class.

v_call: TRBV3-1/TRBV3-2; j_call: TRBJ2-3; d_call: TRBD2; clone_size: .; cdr3_nt: TGTGCCAGCAGCCAAAGCACTAGCGGGGAGTTAACAGATACGCAGTATTTT; cdr3_aa: CASSQSTSGELTDTQYF
v_call: TRBV11-2; j_call: TRBJ1-2; d_call: TRBD1; clone_size: .; cdr3_nt: TGTGCCAGCAGCTTATGGGAGACAGGGAACTATGGCTACACCTTC; cdr3_aa: CASSLWETGNYGYTF
v_call: TRBV6-1; j_call: TRBJ1-1; d_call: .; clone_size: .; cdr3_nt: TGTGCCAGCAGTGAATATGGGCAGGTAGCCACTGAAGCTTTCTTT; cdr3_aa: CASSEYGQVATEAFF
v_call: TRBV6-4; j_call: TRBJ2-1; d_call: .; clone_size: .; cdr3_nt: TGTGCCAGCAGTTCCCAAGGAGTTAATGAGCAGTTCTTC; cdr3_aa: CASSSQGVNEQFF
v_call: TRBV28; j_call: TRBJ2-7; d_call: .; clone_size: .; cdr3_nt: TGTGCCAGCAGTTTTGGCGGGACCCAAAGTTACGAGCAGTACTTC; cdr3_aa: CASSFGGTQSYEQYF
v_call: TRBV5-5; j_call: TRBJ1-1; d_call: TRBD1; clone_size: .; cdr3_nt: TGTGCCAGCAGCTTATTCACAGGGGGTACTGAAGCTTTCTTT; cdr3_aa: CASSLFTGGTEAFF
v_call: TRBV19; j_call: TRBJ1-3; d_call: .; clone_size: .; cdr3_nt: TGTGCCAGTAGTAGCTTTCGACCGACCGATGGAAACACCATATATTTT; cdr3_aa: CASSSFRPTDGNTIYF
v_call: TRBV7-9; j_call: TRBJ2-1; d_call: TRBD2; clone_size: .; cdr3_nt: TGTGCCAGCAGCCTAGCGGGAGGGTTGGTCGGTGAGCAGTTCTTC; cdr3_aa: CASSLAGGLVGEQFF
v_call: TRBV4-1; j_call: TRBJ1-3; d_call: .; clone_size: .; cdr3_nt: TGCGCCAGCAGCCCAGGGTCCTTTGGGGGAAACACCATATATTTT; cdr3_aa: CASSPGSFGGNTIYF
v_call: TRBV18; j_call: TRBJ1-1; d_call: .; clone_size: .; cdr3_nt: TGTGCCAGCTCACCAAGCCACAGACCCATGAACACTGAAGCTTTCTTT; cdr3_aa: CASSPSHRPMNTEAFF
v_call: TRBV3-1/TRBV3-2; j_call: TRBJ1-2; d_call: .; clone_size: .; cdr3_nt: TGTGCCAGCAGCCAAATCCGGGGGCCTGGGGGTGGCTACACCTTC; cdr3_aa: CASSQIRGPGGGYTF
v_call: TRBV4-1; j_call: TRBJ1-5; d_call: .; clone_size: once; cdr3_nt: TGCGCCAGCAGCGGCATCCCTGTCGGAAATCAGCCCCAGCATTTT; cdr3_aa: CASSGIPVGNQPQHF
v_call: TRBV25-1; j_call: TRBJ2-1; d_call: TRBD2; clone_size: .; cdr3_nt: TGTGCCAGCAGCGCGGGGAGGGATGAGCAGTTCTTC; cdr3_aa: CASSAGRDEQFF
v_call: TRBV5-1; j_call: TRBJ1-1; d_call: .; clone_size: .; cdr3_nt: TGCGCCAGCAGCTTCAACAGGGAGAGCGGTACTGAAGCTTTCTTT; cdr3_aa: CASSFNRESGTEAFF
v_call: TRBV27; j_call: TRBJ2-7; d_call: .; clone_size: .; cdr3_nt: TGTGCCAGCAGTTTATCGTCTAGCCGGTACGAGCAGTACTTC; cdr3_aa: CASSLSSSRYEQYF
v_call: TRBV11-2; j_call: TRBJ2-1; d_call: .; clone_size: .; cdr3_nt: TGTGCCAGCAGCCCCTCGTACAATGAGCAGTTCTTC; cdr3_aa: CASSPSYNEQFF